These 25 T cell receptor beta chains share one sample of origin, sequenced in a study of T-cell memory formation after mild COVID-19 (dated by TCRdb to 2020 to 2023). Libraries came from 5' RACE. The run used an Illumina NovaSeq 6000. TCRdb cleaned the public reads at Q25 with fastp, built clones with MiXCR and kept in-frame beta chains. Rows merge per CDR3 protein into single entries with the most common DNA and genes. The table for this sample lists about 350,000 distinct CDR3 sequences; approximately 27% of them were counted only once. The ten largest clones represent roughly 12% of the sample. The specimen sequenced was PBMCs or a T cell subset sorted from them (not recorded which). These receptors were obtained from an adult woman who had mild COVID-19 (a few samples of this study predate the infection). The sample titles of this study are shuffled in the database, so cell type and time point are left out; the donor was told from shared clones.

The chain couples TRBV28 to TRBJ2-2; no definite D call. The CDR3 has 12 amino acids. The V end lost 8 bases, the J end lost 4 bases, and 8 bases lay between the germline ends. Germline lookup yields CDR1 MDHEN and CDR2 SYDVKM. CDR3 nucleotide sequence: TGTGCCAGCGGGATCCGCACCGGGGAGCTGTTTTTT. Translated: CASGIRTGELFF.

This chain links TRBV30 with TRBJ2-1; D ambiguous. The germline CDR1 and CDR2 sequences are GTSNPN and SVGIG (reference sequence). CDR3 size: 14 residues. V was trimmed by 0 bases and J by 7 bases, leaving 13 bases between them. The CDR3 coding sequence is TGTGCCTGGAGTGTAGTTGCGGCCTCAAATGAGCAGTTCTTC. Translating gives CAWSVVAASNEQFF.

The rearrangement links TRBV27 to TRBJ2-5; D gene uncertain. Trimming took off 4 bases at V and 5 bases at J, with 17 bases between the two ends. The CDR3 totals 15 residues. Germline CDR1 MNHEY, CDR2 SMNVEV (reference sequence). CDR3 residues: CASSSLEGHGETQYF. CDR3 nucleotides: TGTGCCAGCAGTTCCCTCGAAGGTCACGGGGAGACCCAGTACTTC.

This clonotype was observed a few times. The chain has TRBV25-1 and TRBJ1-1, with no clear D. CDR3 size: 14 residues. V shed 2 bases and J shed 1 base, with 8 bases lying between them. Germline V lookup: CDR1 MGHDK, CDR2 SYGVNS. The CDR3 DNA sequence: TGTGCCAGCAGTGAACGGGGAGGGAACACTGAAGCTTTCTTT. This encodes CASSERGGNTEAFF.

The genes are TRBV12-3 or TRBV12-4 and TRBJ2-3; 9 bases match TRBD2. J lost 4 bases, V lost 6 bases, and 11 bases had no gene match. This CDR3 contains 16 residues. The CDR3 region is CASRPLAGEGPDTQYF. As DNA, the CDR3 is TGTGCCAGCAGACCCTTAGCGGGAGAAGGCCCAGATACGCAGTATTTT.

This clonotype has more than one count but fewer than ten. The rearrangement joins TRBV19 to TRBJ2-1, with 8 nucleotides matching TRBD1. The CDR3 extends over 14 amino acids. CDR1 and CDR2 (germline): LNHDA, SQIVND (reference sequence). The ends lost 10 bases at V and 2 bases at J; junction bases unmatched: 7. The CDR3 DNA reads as TGTGCCACCGCGGGACAGGCGACCTACAATGAGCAGTTCTTC. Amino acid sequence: CATAGQATYNEQFF.

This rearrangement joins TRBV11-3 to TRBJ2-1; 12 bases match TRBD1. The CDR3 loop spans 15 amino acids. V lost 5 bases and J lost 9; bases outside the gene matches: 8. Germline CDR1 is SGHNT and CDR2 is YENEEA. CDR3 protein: CASSQPGQGAREQFF. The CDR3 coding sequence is TGTGCCAGCAGCCAACCGGGACAGGGGGCACGTGAGCAGTTCTTC.

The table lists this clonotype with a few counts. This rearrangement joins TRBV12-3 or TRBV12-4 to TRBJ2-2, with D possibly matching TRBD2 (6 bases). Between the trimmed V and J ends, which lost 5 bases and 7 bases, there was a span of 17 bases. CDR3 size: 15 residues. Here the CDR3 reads CASSPGPNGGGELFF. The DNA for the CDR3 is TGTGCCAGCAGTCCGGGACCGAACGGGGGCGGGGAGCTGTTTTTT.

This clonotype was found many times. In nucleotides, the CDR3 is TGTGCCAGCAGCTTAGCGGGAGGAGAGACCCAGTACTTC. Translated, it gives CASSLAGGETQYF. This chain connects TRBV7-8 to TRBJ2-5; D possibly corresponds to TRBD2 (6 bases). Trimming pared 0 bases from V and 4 bases from J, leaving 6 bases between. The CDR3 consists of 13 residues. Germline V gene data show CDR1 as SGHVS and CDR2 as FQNEAQ.

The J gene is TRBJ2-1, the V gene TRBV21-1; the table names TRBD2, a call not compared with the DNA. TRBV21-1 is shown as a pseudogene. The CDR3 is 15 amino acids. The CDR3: CASSKVSLAGLEQFF. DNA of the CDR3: TGTGCCAGCAGCAAAGTCTCGCTAGCGGGGCTTGAGCAGTTCTTC.

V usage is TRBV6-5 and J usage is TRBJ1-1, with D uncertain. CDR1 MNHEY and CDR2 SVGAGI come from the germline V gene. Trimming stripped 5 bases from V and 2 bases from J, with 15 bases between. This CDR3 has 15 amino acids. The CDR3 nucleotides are TGTGCCAGCAGTGGGCTGGGATCTGGAAACACTGAAGCTTTCTTT. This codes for CASSGLGSGNTEAFF.

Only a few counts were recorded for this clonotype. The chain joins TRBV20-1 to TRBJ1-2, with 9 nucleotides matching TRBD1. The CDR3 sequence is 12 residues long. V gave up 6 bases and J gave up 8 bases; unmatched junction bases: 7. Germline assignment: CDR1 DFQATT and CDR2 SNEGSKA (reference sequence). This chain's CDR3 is CSAARTGGGYTF. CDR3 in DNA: TGCAGTGCCGCCCGAACAGGGGGCGGCTACACCTTC.

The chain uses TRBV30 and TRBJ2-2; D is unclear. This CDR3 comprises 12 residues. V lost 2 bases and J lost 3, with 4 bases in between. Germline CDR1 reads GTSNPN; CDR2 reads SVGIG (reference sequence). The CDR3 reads CAWSSYTGELFF. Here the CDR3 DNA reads TGTGCCTGGAGTTCATACACCGGGGAGCTGTTTTTT.

In DNA form, the CDR3 reads TGTGCCAGCAGCTTGTTTTCGGCTGAAGCTTTCTTT. Translation: CASSLFSAEAFF. The chain employs TRBV5-5 and TRBJ1-1, with D hard to call. The CDR3 is made up of 12 amino acids. V was shortened by 1 base and J by 6 bases, with 7 bases between the two germline ends. Germline V gives CDR1 SGHKS, CDR2 YYEKEE (reference sequence).

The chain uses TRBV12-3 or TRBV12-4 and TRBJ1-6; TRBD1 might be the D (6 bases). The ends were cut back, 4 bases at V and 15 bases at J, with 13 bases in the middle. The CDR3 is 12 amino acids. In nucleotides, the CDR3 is TGTGCCAGCAGTTATGACAGGAGTCTCCTCCACTTT. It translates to CASSYDRSLLHF.

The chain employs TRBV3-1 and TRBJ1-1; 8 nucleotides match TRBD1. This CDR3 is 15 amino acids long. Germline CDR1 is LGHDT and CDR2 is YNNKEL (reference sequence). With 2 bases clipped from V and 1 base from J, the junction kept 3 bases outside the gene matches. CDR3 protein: CASSQLGTGNTEAFF. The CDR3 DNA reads TGTGCCAGCAGCCAACTGGGGACAGGGAACACTGAAGCTTTCTTT.

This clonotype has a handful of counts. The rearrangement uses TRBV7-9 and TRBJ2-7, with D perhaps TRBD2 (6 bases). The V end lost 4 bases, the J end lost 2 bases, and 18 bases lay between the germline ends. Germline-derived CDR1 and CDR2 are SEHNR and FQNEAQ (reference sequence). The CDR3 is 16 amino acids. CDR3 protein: CASSSRGAGGPYEQYF. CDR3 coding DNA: TGTGCCAGCAGCTCAAGAGGCGCCGGAGGGCCCTACGAGCAGTACTTC.

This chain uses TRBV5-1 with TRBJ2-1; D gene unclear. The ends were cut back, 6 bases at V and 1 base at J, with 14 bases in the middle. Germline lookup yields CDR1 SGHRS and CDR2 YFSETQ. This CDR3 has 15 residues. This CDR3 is CASMASEWSYNEQFF. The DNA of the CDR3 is TGCGCCAGCATGGCGAGCGAATGGTCCTACAATGAGCAGTTCTTC.

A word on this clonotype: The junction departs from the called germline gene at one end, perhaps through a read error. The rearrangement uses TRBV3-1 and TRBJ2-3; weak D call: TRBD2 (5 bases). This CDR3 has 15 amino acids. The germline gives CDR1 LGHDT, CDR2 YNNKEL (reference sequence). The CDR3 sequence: CASSQVDYSTDTQYF. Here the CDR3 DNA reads TGTGCCAGCAGTCAAGTCGACTACTCCACAGATACGCAGTATTTT.

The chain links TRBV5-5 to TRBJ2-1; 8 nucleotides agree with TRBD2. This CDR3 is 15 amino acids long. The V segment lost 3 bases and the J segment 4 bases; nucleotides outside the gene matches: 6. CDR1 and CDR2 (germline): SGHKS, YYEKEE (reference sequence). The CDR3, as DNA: TGTGCCAGCAGCTCCCTAACGGGAGGGTACAATGAGCAGTTCTTC. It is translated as CASSSLTGGYNEQFF.

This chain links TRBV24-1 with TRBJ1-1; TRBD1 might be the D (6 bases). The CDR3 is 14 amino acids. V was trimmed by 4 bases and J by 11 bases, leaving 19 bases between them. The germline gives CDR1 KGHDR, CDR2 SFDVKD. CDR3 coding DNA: TGTGCCACCAGTGAATCCTCCCCCACAGGGATGGCTTTCTTT. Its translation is CATSESSPTGMAFF.

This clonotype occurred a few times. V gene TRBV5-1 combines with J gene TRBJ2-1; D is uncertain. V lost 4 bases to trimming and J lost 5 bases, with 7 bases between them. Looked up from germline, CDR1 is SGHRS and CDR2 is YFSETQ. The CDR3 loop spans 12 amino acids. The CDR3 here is CASSLGNNEQFF. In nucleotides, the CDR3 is TGCGCCAGCAGCCTGGGGAACAATGAGCAGTTCTTC.

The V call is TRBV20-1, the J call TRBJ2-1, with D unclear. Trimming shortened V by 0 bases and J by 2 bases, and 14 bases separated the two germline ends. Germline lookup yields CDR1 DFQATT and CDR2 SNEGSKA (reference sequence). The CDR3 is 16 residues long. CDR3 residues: CSAREHGRTAYNEQFF. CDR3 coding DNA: TGCAGTGCTAGAGAGCACGGGCGAACCGCCTACAATGAGCAGTTCTTC.

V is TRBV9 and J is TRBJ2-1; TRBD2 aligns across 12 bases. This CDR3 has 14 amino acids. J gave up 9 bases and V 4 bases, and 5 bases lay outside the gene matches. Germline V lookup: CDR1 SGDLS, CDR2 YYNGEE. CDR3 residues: CASSRTSGISEQFF. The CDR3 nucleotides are TGTGCCAGCAGCCGGACTAGCGGGATAAGTGAGCAGTTCTTC.

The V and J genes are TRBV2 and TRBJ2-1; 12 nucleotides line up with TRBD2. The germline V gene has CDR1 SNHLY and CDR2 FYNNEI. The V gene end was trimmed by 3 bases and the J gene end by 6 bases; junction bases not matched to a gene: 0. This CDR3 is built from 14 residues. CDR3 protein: CASSETSGSNEQFF. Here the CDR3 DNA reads TGTGCCAGCAGTGAGACTAGCGGGAGCAATGAGCAGTTCTTC.